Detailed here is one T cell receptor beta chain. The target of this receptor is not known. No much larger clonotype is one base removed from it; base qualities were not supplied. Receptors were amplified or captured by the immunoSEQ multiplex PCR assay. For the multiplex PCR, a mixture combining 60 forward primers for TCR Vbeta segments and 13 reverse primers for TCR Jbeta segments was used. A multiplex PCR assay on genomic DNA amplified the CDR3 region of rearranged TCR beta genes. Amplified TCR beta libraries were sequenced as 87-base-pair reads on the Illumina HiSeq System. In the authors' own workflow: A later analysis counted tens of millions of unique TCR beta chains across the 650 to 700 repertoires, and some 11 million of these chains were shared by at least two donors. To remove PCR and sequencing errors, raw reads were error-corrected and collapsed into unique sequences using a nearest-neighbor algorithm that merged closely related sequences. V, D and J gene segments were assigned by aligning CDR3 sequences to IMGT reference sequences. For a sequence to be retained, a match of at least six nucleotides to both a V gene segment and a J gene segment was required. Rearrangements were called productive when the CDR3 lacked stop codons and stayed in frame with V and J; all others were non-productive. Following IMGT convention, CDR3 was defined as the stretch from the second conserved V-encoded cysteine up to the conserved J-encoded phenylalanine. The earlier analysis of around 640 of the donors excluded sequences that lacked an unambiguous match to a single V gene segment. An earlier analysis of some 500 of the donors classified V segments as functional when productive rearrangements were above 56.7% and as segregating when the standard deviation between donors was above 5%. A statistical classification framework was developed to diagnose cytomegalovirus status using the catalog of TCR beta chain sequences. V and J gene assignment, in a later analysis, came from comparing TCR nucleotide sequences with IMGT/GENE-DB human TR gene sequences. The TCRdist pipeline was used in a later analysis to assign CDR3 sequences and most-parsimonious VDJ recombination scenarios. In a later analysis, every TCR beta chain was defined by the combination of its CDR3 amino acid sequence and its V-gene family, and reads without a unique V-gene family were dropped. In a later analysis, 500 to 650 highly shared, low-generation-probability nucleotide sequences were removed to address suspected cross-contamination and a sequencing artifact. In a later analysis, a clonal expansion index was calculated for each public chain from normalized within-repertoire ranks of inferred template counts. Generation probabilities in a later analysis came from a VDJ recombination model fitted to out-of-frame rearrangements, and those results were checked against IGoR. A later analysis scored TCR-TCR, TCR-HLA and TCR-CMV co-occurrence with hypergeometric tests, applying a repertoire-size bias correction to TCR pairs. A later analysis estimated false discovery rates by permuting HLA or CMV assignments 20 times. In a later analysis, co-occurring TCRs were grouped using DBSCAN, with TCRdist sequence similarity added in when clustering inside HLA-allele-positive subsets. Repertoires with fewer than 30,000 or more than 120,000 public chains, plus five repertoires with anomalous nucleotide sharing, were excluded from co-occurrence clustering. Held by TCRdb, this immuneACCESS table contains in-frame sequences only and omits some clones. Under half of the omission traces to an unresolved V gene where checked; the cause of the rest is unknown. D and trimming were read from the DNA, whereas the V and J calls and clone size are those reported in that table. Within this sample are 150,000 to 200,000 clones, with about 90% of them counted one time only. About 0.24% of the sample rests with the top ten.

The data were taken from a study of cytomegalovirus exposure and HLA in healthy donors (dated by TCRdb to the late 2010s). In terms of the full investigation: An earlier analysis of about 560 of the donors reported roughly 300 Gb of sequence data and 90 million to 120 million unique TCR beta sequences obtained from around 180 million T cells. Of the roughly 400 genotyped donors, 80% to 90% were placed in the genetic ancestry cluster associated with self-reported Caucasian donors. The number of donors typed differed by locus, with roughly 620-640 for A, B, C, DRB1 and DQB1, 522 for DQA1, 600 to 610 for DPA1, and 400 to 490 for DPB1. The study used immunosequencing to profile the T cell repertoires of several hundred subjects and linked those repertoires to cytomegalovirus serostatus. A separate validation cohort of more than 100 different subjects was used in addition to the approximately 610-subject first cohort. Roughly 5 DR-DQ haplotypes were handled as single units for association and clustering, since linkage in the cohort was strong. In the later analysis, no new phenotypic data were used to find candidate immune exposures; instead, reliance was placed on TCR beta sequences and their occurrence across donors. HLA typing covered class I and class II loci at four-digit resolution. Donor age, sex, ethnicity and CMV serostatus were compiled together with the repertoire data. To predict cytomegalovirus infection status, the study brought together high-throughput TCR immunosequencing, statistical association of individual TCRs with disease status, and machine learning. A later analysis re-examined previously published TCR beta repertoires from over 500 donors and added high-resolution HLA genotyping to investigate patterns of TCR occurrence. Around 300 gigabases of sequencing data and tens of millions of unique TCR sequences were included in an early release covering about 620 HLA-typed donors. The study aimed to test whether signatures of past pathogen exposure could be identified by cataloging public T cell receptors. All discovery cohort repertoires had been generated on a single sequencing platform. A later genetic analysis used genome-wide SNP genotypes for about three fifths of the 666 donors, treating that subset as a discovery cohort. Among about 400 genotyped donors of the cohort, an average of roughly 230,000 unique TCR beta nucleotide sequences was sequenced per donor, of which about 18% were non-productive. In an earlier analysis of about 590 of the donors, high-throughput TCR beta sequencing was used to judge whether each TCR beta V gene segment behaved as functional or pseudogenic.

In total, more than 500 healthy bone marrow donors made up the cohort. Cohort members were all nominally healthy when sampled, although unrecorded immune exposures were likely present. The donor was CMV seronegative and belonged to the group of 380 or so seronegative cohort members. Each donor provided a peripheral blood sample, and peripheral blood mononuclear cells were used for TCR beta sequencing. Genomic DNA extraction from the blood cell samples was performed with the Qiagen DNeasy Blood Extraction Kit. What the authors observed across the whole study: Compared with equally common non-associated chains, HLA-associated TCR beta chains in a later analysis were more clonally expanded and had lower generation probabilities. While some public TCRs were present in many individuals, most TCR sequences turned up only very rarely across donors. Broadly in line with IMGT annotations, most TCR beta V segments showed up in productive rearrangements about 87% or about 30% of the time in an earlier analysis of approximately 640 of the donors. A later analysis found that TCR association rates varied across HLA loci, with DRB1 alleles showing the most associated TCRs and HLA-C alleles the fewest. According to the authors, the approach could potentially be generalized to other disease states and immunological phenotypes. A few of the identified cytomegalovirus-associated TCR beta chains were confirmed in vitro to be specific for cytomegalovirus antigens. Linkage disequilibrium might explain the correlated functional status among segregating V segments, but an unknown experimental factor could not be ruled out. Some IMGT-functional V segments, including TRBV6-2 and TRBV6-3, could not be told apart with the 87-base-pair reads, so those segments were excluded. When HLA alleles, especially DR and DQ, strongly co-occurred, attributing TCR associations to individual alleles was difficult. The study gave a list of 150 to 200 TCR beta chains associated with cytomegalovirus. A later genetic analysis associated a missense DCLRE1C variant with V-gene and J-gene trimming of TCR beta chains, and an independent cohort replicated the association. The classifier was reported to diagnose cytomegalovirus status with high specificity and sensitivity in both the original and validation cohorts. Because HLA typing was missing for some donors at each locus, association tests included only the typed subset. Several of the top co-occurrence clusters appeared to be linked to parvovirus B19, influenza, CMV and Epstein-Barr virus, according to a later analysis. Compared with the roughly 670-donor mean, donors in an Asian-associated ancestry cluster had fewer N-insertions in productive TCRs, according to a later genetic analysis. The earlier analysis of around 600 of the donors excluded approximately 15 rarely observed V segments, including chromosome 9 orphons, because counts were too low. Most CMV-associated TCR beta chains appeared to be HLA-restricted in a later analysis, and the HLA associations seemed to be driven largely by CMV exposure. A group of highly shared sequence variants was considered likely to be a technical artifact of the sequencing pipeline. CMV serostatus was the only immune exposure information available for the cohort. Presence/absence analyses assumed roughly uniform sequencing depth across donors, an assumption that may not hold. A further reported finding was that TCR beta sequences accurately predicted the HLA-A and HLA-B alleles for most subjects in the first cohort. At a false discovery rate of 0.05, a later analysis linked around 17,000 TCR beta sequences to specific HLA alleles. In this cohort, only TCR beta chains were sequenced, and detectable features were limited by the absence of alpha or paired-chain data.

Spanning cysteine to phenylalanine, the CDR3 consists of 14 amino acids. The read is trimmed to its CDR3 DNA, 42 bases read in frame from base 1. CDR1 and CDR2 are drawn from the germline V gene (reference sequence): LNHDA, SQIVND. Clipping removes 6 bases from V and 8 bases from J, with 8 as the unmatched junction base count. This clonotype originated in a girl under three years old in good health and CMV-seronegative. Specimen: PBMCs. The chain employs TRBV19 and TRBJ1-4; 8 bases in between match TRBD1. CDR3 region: CASRYGAGGEKLFF. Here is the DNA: TGTGCCAGTAGGTACGGGGCAGGGGGCGAAAAACTGTTTTTT.